This T cell receptor (beta chain) derives from a study of blood T cell repertoires in COVID-19. The V gene lost 0 bases and the J gene lost 9 bases, with 12 bases spanning the gap. Germline assignment: CDR1 SQVTM and CDR2 ANQGSEA. The CDR3 covers 13 residues. This clone has a single count. Enrolled through a virtual design, the participants were between roughly 18 and 100 years of age and came from about two dozen US areas. Authors' analysis steps: Researchers report that nucleated cell counts were estimated from reference gene primer amplification. Profiled with immunoSEQ multiplex PCR; TCRdb holds only in-frame clones, not every one. V, J and clone size reflect that table, while D and trimming were determined from the DNA. The sample has about 210,000 clones, around 81% seen once.

The sequenced sample consisted of PBMCs or T cells enriched from blood (not recorded which). The chain carries TRBV29-1 and TRBJ2-1; D might be TRBD2 (5 bases). This TCR was sampled from a woman in her forties or fifties with acute COVID-19. The CDR3 DNA follows: TGCAGCGTTGAAGATGGCGGGTTTGCTGAGCAGTTCTTC. It yields the protein CSVEDGGFAEQFF.